Listed below are T cell receptor beta chains from one sample, sequenced in a study of identical twins. TCRdb passed the 5' RACE reads through MiXCR, listing each CDR3 protein once. The table includes 200,000 to 300,000 distinct CDR3 sequences, approximately 7% detected once. This sample was shared with a second study, whose subject was yellow fever vaccine responses in identical twins.

Sequences were obtained from memory (CD45RO+) T cells sorted from blood. These receptors were taken from a woman younger than 35 in good health. CDR3s include the opening cysteine and the closing phenylalanine or tryptophan. Fields, in order: clone size, J gene, D gene, V gene, CDR3 DNA, CDR3 protein. D genes are given only for firm matches. Rows may omit the clone size; those that give it use once, few, many or a size class.

size: many
J: TRBJ1-2
D: NA
V: TRBV12-3/TRBV12-4
DNA: TGTGCCAGCAGTTTCCCGCAGAACTATGGCTACACCTTC
CDR3: CASSFPQNYGYTF

size: NA
J: TRBJ1-5
D: NA
V: TRBV6-2/TRBV6-3
DNA: TGTGCCAGCAGACTTGGACGAAATCCCCAGCATTTT
CDR3: CASRLGRNPQHF

size: many
J: TRBJ2-2
D: NA
V: TRBV9
DNA: TGTGCCAGCAGCGTATCAGTAGGGAATCTCGGCACCGGGGAGCTGTTTTTT
CDR3: CASSVSVGNLGTGELFF

size: few
J: TRBJ2-5
D: NA
V: TRBV10-3
DNA: TGTGCCAGCGGGGCGGACCAAGAGACCCAGTACTTC
CDR3: CASGADQETQYF

size: many
J: TRBJ2-3
D: NA
V: TRBV25-1
DNA: TGTGCCAGCAGTGTCCTTTTAAGGGGGTTTGACACAGATACGCAGTATTTT
CDR3: CASSVLLRGFDTDTQYF

size: NA
J: TRBJ2-4
D: TRBD1
V: TRBV7-9
DNA: TGTGCCAGCAGCTCAACGGGACAGGGGACCTGGGGCATTCAGTACTTC
CDR3: CASSSTGQGTWGIQYF

size: NA
J: TRBJ1-6
D: NA
V: TRBV6-5
DNA: TGTGCCAGCAGTTTTGAGTACCGAGCCAATTCACCCCTCCACTTT
CDR3: CASSFEYRANSPLHF

size: many
J: TRBJ1-6
D: NA
V: TRBV5-1
DNA: TGCGCCAGCAGCTTACGAGACAGCCAGAGCTCCTATAATTCACCCCTCCACTTT
CDR3: CASSLRDSQSSYNSPLHF

size: NA
J: TRBJ2-7
D: NA
V: TRBV29-1
DNA: TGCAGCGTTGGGGTTTCCTACGAGCAGTACTTC
CDR3: CSVGVSYEQYF

size: many
J: TRBJ2-3
D: NA
V: TRBV12-3/TRBV12-4
DNA: TGTGCCAGCAGTTTACCGCAGGGGACAGATACGCAGTATTTT
CDR3: CASSLPQGTDTQYF

size: NA
J: TRBJ1-4
D: NA
V: TRBV6-1
DNA: TGTGCCAGCAGACCCGGAGGACTGAGGACTGAAAAACTGTTTTTT
CDR3: CASRPGGLRTEKLFF

size: NA
J: TRBJ2-1
D: NA
V: TRBV24-1
DNA: TGTGCCACCTCATTGGCGGGGCGAAACAATGAGCAGTTCTTC
CDR3: CATSLAGRNNEQFF

size: many
J: TRBJ1-5
D: NA
V: TRBV7-9
DNA: TGTGCCAGCAGCTTAGTGGCAGGAGGAAGCAATCAGCCCCAGCATTTT
CDR3: CASSLVAGGSNQPQHF

size: few
J: TRBJ1-6
D: NA
V: TRBV12-3/TRBV12-4
DNA: TGTGCCAGCAGTGCAACAACTACCGTTTCTGTCCTCCACTTT
CDR3: CASSATTTVSVLHF

size: few
J: TRBJ1-1
D: NA
V: TRBV20-1
DNA: TGCAGTGCTAGAAAACAACCGGGGAATGAAGCTTTCTTT
CDR3: CSARKQPGNEAFF

size: few
J: TRBJ2-5
D: TRBD2
V: TRBV14
DNA: TGTGCCAGCAGCCAAGTAACTAGCGGGGGAGAGACCCAGTACTTC
CDR3: CASSQVTSGGETQYF

size: few
J: TRBJ1-4
D: NA
V: TRBV20-1
DNA: TGCAGTGCTAGGGACACTGAAAAACTGTTTTTT
CDR3: CSARDTEKLFF

size: few
J: TRBJ2-3
D: TRBD2
V: TRBV11-2
DNA: TGTGCCAGCAGCTCAGGTATTGCGGGAGGAGATACGCAGTATTTT
CDR3: CASSSGIAGGDTQYF

size: few
J: TRBJ2-5
D: NA
V: TRBV24-1
DNA: TGTGCCACCAGTCCAGGACGAGGGTCCGCAGAGACCCAGTACTTC
CDR3: CATSPGRGSAETQYF

size: NA
J: TRBJ2-4
D: TRBD2
V: TRBV5-6
DNA: TGTGCCAGCAGCACCTTGGGGGGGACGGAAAACATTCAGTACTTC
CDR3: CASSTLGGTENIQYF

size: few
J: TRBJ2-7
D: TRBD1
V: TRBV20-1
DNA: TGCAGTGCTAGAGATTGGCAGGGGGCGGGCTACGAGCAGTACTTC
CDR3: CSARDWQGAGYEQYF

size: NA
J: TRBJ2-1
D: TRBD2
V: TRBV12-3/TRBV12-4
DNA: TGTGCCAGCAGAAGGACTAGCGGTAATTCCTACAATGAGCAGTTCTTC
CDR3: CASRRTSGNSYNEQFF

size: many
J: TRBJ1-1
D: NA
V: TRBV7-2
DNA: TGTGCCAGCAGCCATGGATCCGTTCTAGTTGAAGCTTTCTTT
CDR3: CASSHGSVLVEAFF

size: many
J: TRBJ2-2
D: NA
V: TRBV7-3
DNA: TGTGCCAGCAGCTTAATGGCCCTAGACTTGGGGGGCACCGGGGAGCTGTTTTTT
CDR3: CASSLMALDLGGTGELFF